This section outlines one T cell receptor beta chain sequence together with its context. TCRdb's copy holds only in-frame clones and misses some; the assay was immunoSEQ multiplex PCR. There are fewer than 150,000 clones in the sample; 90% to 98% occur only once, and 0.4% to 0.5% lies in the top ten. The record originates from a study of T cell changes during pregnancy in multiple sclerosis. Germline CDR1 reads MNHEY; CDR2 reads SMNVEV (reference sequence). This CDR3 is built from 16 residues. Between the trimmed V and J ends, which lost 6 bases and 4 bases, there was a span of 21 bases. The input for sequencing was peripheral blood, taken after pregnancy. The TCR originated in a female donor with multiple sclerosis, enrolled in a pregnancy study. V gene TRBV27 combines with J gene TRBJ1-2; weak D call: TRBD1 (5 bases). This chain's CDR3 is CASSPRPGAQGYGYTF. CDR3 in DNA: TGTGCCAGCAGCCCCAGACCGGGAGCTCAGGGCTATGGCTACACCTTC.